This passage covers 20 T cell receptor beta chains from one sample sequenced in a study of T cell responses to AZD1222 COVID-19 vaccine (dated by TCRdb to about 2021). This sample's time point label indicates: about 28 days (+/-7) after the second vaccine dose. The library was made by the immunoSEQ multiplex PCR assay. TCRdb's version of the immuneACCESS table is confined to in-frame rearrangements and falls short of the full clone set. An unresolved V gene accounts for under half of the shortfall where checked; the remainder is of unknown origin. This sample comprises 110,000 to 150,000 clones, roughly 93% of them detected only once. 1.9% of the sample lies in the top ten. The material sequenced was peripheral blood, taken 28 days after the second AZD1222 dose. The receptors derive from an adult who received the AZD1222 COVID-19 vaccine.

The chain combines TRBV5-1 with TRBJ1-4; D gene uncertain. Trimming cost V 0 bases and J 0 bases, with 0 bases left between them. The CDR3 is 13 amino acids. Germline V gives CDR1 SGHRS, CDR2 YFSETQ. In nucleotides, the CDR3 is TGCGCCAGCAGCTTGGCAACTAATGAAAAACTGTTTTTT. Translated: CASSLATNEKLFF.

The V call is TRBV27, the J call TRBJ2-3; D gene unclear. Germline values: CDR1 MNHEY, CDR2 SMNVEV (reference sequence). The CDR3 is made up of 11 amino acids. V lost 5 bases to trimming and J lost 8 bases, with 8 bases between them. The CDR3 spells CASSLRSTQYF. The CDR3 DNA follows: TGTGCCAGCAGTCTCCGTAGTACGCAGTATTTT.

On this clone itself: This sample also contains other DNA sequences that code for the same CDR3. The CDR3 nucleotides are TGTGCCAGCAGCCAGGGTATGAACACTGAAGCTTTCTTT. The encoded protein is CASSQGMNTEAFF. This chain links TRBV3-1 (or the pseudogene TRBV3-2) with TRBJ1-1; D remains ambiguous. Deletions cut 3 bases from V and 0 bases from J, with 5 bases between. The CDR3 length is 13 residues. Germline CDR1 reads LGHDT; CDR2 reads YNNKEL (reference sequence).

In DNA form, the CDR3 reads TGTGCCAGCAGCTGGACGCCACCTTATTCACCCCTCCACTTT. Translating gives CASSWTPPYSPLHF. This chain joins TRBV6-5 and TRBJ1-6; D is uncertain. CDR3 length equals 14 residues. Per the germline V gene, CDR1 is MNHEY and CDR2 is SVGAGI. The ends were cut back, 6 bases at V and 8 bases at J, with 14 bases in the middle.

The chain recombines TRBV19 with TRBJ1-1; tentatively, D is TRBD1 (5 bases). Trimming removed 1 base from V and 3 bases from J, with 12 bases in between. The CDR3 extends over 15 amino acids. CDR1 is LNHDA and CDR2 is SQIVND in the germline V gene (reference sequence). CDR3 loop: CASSIVQGGYTEAFF. The CDR3 bases are TGTGCCAGTAGTATAGTGCAGGGAGGGTACACTGAAGCTTTCTTT.

The chain has TRBV6-5 and TRBJ2-7; unclear D gene. This CDR3 is built from 14 residues. The germline V and J ends were trimmed by 8 bases and 0 bases, with 14 bases remaining between them. Germline V gives CDR1 MNHEY, CDR2 SVGAGI. Here the CDR3 DNA reads TGTGCCAGCTCGGCGGCGATCACCTCCTACGAGCAGTACTTC. This encodes CASSAAITSYEQYF.

This clone was observed a handful of times. J is TRBJ1-5 and V is TRBV18; D unclear. V gave up 3 bases and J gave up 0 bases, with 15 bases separating them. Germline CDR1 KGHSH, CDR2 LQKENI. There are 17 residues in the CDR3. CDR3 in amino acids: CASSPINLQASNQPQHF. CDR3 in DNA: TGTGCCAGCTCACCCATTAATCTCCAGGCTAGCAATCAGCCCCAGCATTTT.

The chain couples TRBV9 to TRBJ1-1, with a tentative D call TRBD1 (6 bases). The V gene's germline CDR1 is SGDLS and CDR2 YYNGEE. The length of the CDR3 is 15 residues. V lost 0 bases, J lost 5 bases, and 14 bases lay in between. DNA for the CDR3: TGTGCCAGCAGCGTAGGAGGGCAGGGGTCAACTGAAGCTTTCTTT. Its translation: CASSVGGQGSTEAFF.

V is TRBV12-3 or TRBV12-4 and J is TRBJ2-3; D is uncertain. The V end was cut by 6 bases, the J end by 7 bases, with 11 bases between. The CDR3 consists of 12 residues. The CDR3 here is CASSRTDNTQYF. CDR3 DNA sequence: TGTGCCAGCAGCCGAACAGATAATACGCAGTATTTT.

This clone was detected once. The V and J genes are TRBV5-6 and TRBJ1-1; no clear D. The CDR3 contains 14 residues. Germline CDR1 is SGHDT and CDR2 is YYEEEE. Trimming took off 4 bases at V and 5 bases at J, with 15 bases between the two ends. Here the CDR3 reads CASSLGGVWTEAFF. CDR3 DNA sequence: TGTGCCAGCAGCCTTGGTGGGGTTTGGACTGAAGCTTTCTTT.

The genes are TRBV19 and TRBJ1-2, with D tentatively TRBD1 (5 bases). CDR1 and CDR2 from the germline V gene are LNHDA and SQIVND (reference sequence). The germline V and J ends were trimmed by 3 bases and 2 bases, with 16 bases remaining between them. The length of the CDR3 is 16 residues. The DNA of the CDR3 is TGTGCCAGTAGTATCTACACCGACAGTCCCAACTATGGCTACACCTTC. It yields the protein CASSIYTDSPNYGYTF. The full variable domain, with the rest looked up from reference TRBV19 and TRBJ1-2, is DGGITQSPKYLFRKEGQNVTLSCEQNLNHDAMYWYRQDPGQGLRLIYYSQIVNDFQKGDIAEGYSVSREKKESFPLTVTSAQKNPTAFYLCASSIYTDSPNYGYTFGSGTRLTVV.

The chain employs TRBV6-5 and TRBJ1-2; 8 bases are a match to TRBD1. V was pared by 8 bases and J by 6 bases, with 14 bases of the junction left unmatched. The CDR3 is 15 residues long. In germline, CDR1 is MNHEY, CDR2 SVGAGI. CDR3 region: CASWGRGRKIDGYTF. The CDR3 DNA follows: TGTGCCAGCTGGGGCAGGGGGCGCAAAATCGATGGCTACACCTTC.

The chain is built from TRBV21-1 and TRBJ2-5. TRBV21-1 is given as a pseudogene. CDR3 length: 11 amino acids. The CDR3 sequence: CASSKGGTQYF. CDR3 coding DNA: TGTGCCAGCAGCAAAGGGGGGACCCAGTACTTC.

The J gene is TRBJ2-1, the V gene TRBV3-1 (or the pseudogene TRBV3-2), with 14 bases fitting TRBD2. This CDR3 region has 16 residues. The trim removed 4 bases at V and 7 bases at J, leaving 6 bases unmatched. From germline, CDR1 is LGHDT and CDR2 YNNKEL (reference sequence). CDR3 sequence (DNA): TGTGCCAGCAGCCCCGGACTAGCGGGAGGAAGGAATGAGCAGTTCTTC. Translated: CASSPGLAGGRNEQFF.

The chain links TRBV9 to TRBJ1-2; D gene uncertain. V lost 0 bases to trimming and J lost 8 bases, with 8 bases between them. In germline, CDR1 is SGDLS, CDR2 YYNGEE. The CDR3 has 12 amino acids. CDR3 in DNA: TGTGCCAGCAGCGTAGGTCTCTCGGGCTACACCTTC. Amino acid sequence: CASSVGLSGYTF.

The chain joins TRBV24-1 to TRBJ2-2; TRBD1 or TRBD2 may be the D gene (5 bases each). The germline V gene encodes CDR1 KGHDR and CDR2 SFDVKD. The CDR3 covers 16 residues. V dropped 4 bases and J dropped 3 bases, with 14 bases sitting between them. The CDR3 coding sequence is TGTGCCACCAGTGACCACGGGGACCGTTACACCGGGGAGCTGTTTTTT. Translated: CATSDHGDRYTGELFF.

With regard to this clone: A read error may produce the germline difference seen at one junction end. The rearrangement links TRBV2 to TRBJ1-1; D is perhaps TRBD1 (6 bases). CDR3 length equals 12 residues. Germline V gene lookup returns CDR1 SNHLY and CDR2 FYNNEI. DNA for the CDR3: TGTGCCAGCAGTAACGACAGCCCGGACAGTAACTTT. This translates into CASSNDSPDSNF.

This chain links TRBV29-1 with TRBJ1-4; D uncertain. Per the germline V gene, CDR1 is SQVTM and CDR2 is ANQGSEA. V was shortened by 5 bases and J by 4 bases, with 14 bases between the two germline ends. This CDR3 spans 14 amino acids. This chain's CDR3 is CSVLALRSNEKLFF. CDR3 nucleotides: TGCAGCGTTCTAGCTTTACGGAGTAATGAAAAACTGTTTTTT. The complete variable domain, with remaining parts taken from reference TRBV29-1 and TRBJ1-4, reads SAVISQKPSRDICQRGTSLTIQCQVDSQVTMMFWYRQQPGQSLTLIATANQGSEATYESGFVIDKFPISRPNLTFSTLTVSNMSPEDSSIYLCSVLALRSNEKLFFGSGTQLSVL.

This rearrangement joins TRBV2 to TRBJ1-4; TRBD1 matches at 9 bases. With V trimmed by 6 bases and J by 0 bases, 2 bases remained unmatched. CDR1 and CDR2 (germline): SNHLY, FYNNEI. This CDR3 has 15 amino acids. In nucleotides, the CDR3 is TGTGCCAGCAGGAGACAGGGGGCAACTAATGAAAAACTGTTTTTT. Translation gives CASRRQGATNEKLFF.

The chain has TRBV24-1 and TRBJ2-6; D not resolved. The germline V gene encodes CDR1 KGHDR and CDR2 SFDVKD. The CDR3 has 14 residues. V dropped 3 bases and J dropped 2 bases, with 4 bases sitting between them. CDR3 protein: CATSDRAGANVLTF. The CDR3 DNA is TGTGCCACCAGTGATCGGGCTGGGGCCAACGTCCTGACTTTC.